These 20 T cell receptor beta chains were sequenced from one sample in a study of blood T cell repertoires in COVID-19. Clones were sequenced by immunoSEQ multiplex PCR, and TCRdb holds only the in-frame ones, with some missing. The data contain about 180,000 clones, around 85% of them seen just once; the ten biggest clones take up 5.5% to 8%. Sample: peripheral blood. The receptors were gathered from a man older than 75 with COVID-19, enrolled during active disease.

The chain is built from TRBV11-2 and TRBJ1-1, with TRBD1 identical over 7 bases. The germline CDR1 and CDR2 sequences are SGHAT and FQNNGV. Trimming cost V 5 bases and J 1 base; bases outside gene matches: 7. This CDR3 comprises 15 residues. The CDR3 region is CASSPRQGPNTEAFF. CDR3 coding DNA: TGTGCCAGCAGCCCTCGACAGGGACCGAACACTGAAGCTTTCTTT. Complete variable domain (other parts from reference TRBV11-2 and TRBJ1-1): EAGVAQSPRYKIIEKRQSVAFWCNPISGHATLYWYQQILGQGPKLLIQFQNNGVVDDSQLPKDRFSAERLKGVDSTLKIQPAKLEDSAVYLCASSPRQGPNTEAFFGQGTRLTVV.

As for this clone: An end of the junction does not agree with germline; a read error may underlie this. This chain connects TRBV5-1 to TRBJ2-3; 10 bases agree with TRBD1. CDR3 size: 14 residues. Per germline, CDR1 SGHRS and CDR2 YFSETQ. Here the CDR3 reads CASTLGTGADTQYF. CDR3 nucleotides: TGCGCCAGCACCTTGGGGACAGGGGCTGATACGCAGTATTTT.

The V and J genes are TRBV28 and TRBJ2-1, with 11 bases aligning to TRBD2. J was trimmed by 9 bases and V by 5 bases; bases with no gene match: 6. Germline V gives CDR1 MDHEN, CDR2 SYDVKM. This CDR3 has 14 residues. The CDR3 region has the DNA TGTGCCAGCAGTGGGACTAGCGGAGTCATTGAGCAGTTCTTC. This sequence encodes CASSGTSGVIEQFF.

The rearrangement uses TRBV6-1 and TRBJ1-2; D may be TRBD1 (6 bases). The CDR3 sequence is 13 residues long. The V gene's germline CDR1 is MNHNS and CDR2 SASEGT. Between the trimmed V and J ends, which lost 3 bases and 6 bases, there was a span of 11 bases. In DNA form, the CDR3 reads TGTGCCAGCAGTGAGACAGGTCGGGATGGCTACACCTTC. It specifies CASSETGRDGYTF.

The genes are TRBV6-6 and TRBJ1-3; D not resolved. This CDR3 is 14 amino acids long. The V end was cut by 5 bases, the J end by 0 bases, with 8 bases between. CDR1 is MNHNY, CDR2 SVGAGI, per germline (reference sequence). The CDR3 sequence is CASSRSSSGNTIYF. CDR3 nucleotide sequence: TGTGCCAGCAGTCGATCCAGCTCTGGAAACACCATATATTTT.

The chain carries TRBV19 and TRBJ2-1; D is possibly TRBD2 (6 bases). With 4 bases removed from V and 8 bases from J, the gap between germline ends came to 15 bases. The CDR3 spans 14 residues. Germline-derived CDR1 and CDR2 are LNHDA and SQIVND (reference sequence). The CDR3 reads CASSKIQGGHEQFF. The CDR3 DNA follows: TGTGCCAGTAGTAAGATTCAGGGAGGCCATGAGCAGTTCTTC.

The chain joins TRBV18 to TRBJ2-7, with 7 bases that match TRBD1. CDR3 size: 15 residues. With 6 bases clipped from V and 0 bases from J, the junction kept 8 bases outside the gene matches. Per germline, CDR1 KGHSH and CDR2 LQKENI. In DNA, the CDR3 is TGTGCCAGCTCCCCGGACAGGTCGAGCTCCTACGAGCAGTACTTC. Its translation: CASSPDRSSSYEQYF.

The rearrangement uses TRBV6-1 and TRBJ1-2, with D uncertain. V was cut by 3 bases and J by 2 bases, with 7 bases left in between. CDR3 length: 13 amino acids. In germline, CDR1 is MNHNS, CDR2 SASEGT. The CDR3: CASSEFPNYGYTF. The CDR3 region has the DNA TGTGCCAGCAGTGAGTTTCCAAACTATGGCTACACCTTC.

The genes are TRBV5-4 and TRBJ2-3; 7 positions agree with TRBD2. The CDR3 loop spans 15 amino acids. Germline V gene data show CDR1 as SGHNT and CDR2 as YYREEE (reference sequence). The trim removed 3 bases at V and 0 bases at J, leaving 4 bases unmatched. The CDR3 nucleotides read TGTGCCAGCAGCTCCAGCGGGGCTAGCACAGATACGCAGTATTTT. This codes for CASSSSGASTDTQYF.

This chain uses TRBV4-3 with TRBJ1-2, with D perhaps TRBD1 (6 bases). V lost 1 base and J lost 4, with 10 bases in between. Germline CDR1 is LGHNA and CDR2 is YSLEER. The CDR3 totals 14 residues. The CDR3 loop reads CASSQAGVPYGYTF. DNA of the CDR3: TGCGCCAGCAGCCAAGCAGGGGTTCCCTATGGCTACACCTTC.

The chain carries TRBV6-5 and TRBJ2-1; weak D call: TRBD2 (5 bases). This CDR3 has 14 amino acids. CDR1 and CDR2 from the germline V gene are MNHEY and SVGAGI. The V and J ends lost 6 bases and 0 bases respectively, with 9 bases between them. The DNA for the CDR3 is TGTGCCAGCAGCAGTGGGAGCTCCTACAATGAGCAGTTCTTC. Translation: CASSSGSSYNEQFF.

This clone was picked up one time. The rearrangement links TRBV10-1 to TRBJ1-1; D perhaps matches TRBD1 (5 bases). Deletions cut 6 bases from V and 1 base from J, with 6 bases between. The CDR3 length is 12 residues. From germline, CDR1 is WNHNN and CDR2 SYGVQD (reference sequence). DNA of the CDR3: TGCGCCAGCAGCACAGGGAACACTGAAGCTTTCTTT. Translating gives CASSTGNTEAFF.

This chain connects TRBV18 to TRBJ2-5; no clear D. This CDR3 is built from 14 residues. CDR1 is KGHSH, CDR2 LQKENI, per germline. The V gene lost 3 bases and the J gene lost 5 bases, with 13 bases spanning the gap. CDR3 protein: CASSPNTGRETQYF. CDR3 coding DNA: TGTGCCAGCTCACCCAACACGGGTAGGGAGACCCAGTACTTC.

The gene calls are TRBV12-3 or TRBV12-4 and TRBJ2-2; the D is unclear. V was cut by 1 base and J by 8 bases, with 8 bases left in between. The CDR3 is 13 amino acids. CDR3 bases: TGTGCCAGCAGTTTAGAGCATAGAGGGGAGCTGTTTTTT. It yields the protein CASSLEHRGELFF.

This clone showed up just once. This rearrangement joins TRBV10-3 to TRBJ2-1; 9 positions match TRBD2. Germline CDR1 is ENHRY and CDR2 is SYGVKD. CDR3 size: 18 residues. V lost 11 bases to trimming and J lost 4 bases; unmatched junction nucleotides: 21. CDR3 amino acids: CAAKSGGLAARGYNEQFF. In DNA, the CDR3 is TGTGCCGCAAAAAGCGGGGGACTAGCAGCGCGTGGTTACAATGAGCAGTTCTTC.

This clone was counted a single time. The gene calls are TRBV14 and TRBJ2-7, with 11 nucleotides matching TRBD1. Germline assignment: CDR1 SGHDN and CDR2 FVKESK. Losses at the gene ends were 5 bases for V and 3 bases for J; bases not matched to a gene: 9. The CDR3 totals 16 residues. In nucleotides, the CDR3 is TGTGCCAGCAGCGCCCCTACCGGGACAGGGGGCTACGAGCAGTACTTC. Protein product: CASSAPTGTGGYEQYF.

The rearrangement links TRBV7-9 to TRBJ1-4; D call uncertain. Trimming cost V 7 bases and J 3 bases, with 15 bases left between them. Looked up from germline, CDR1 is SEHNR and CDR2 is FQNEAQ (reference sequence). The CDR3 is made up of 15 amino acids. CDR3 residues: CASTSDGSSNEKLFF. The CDR3 region has the DNA TGTGCCAGCACCTCCGACGGGAGTTCTAATGAAAAACTGTTTTTT.

The genes are TRBV7-9 and TRBJ1-1; D uncertain. The CDR3 sequence is 15 residues long. Trimming pared 1 base from V and 1 base from J, leaving 10 bases between. Germline V CDR1 and CDR2: SEHNR, FQNEAQ (reference sequence). The CDR3 nucleotides read TGTGCCAGCAGCTTAGAAGCAGGAAGGAACACTGAAGCTTTCTTT. Amino acids: CASSLEAGRNTEAFF.

The gene calls are TRBV18 and TRBJ1-2; D is ambiguous. The CDR3 is made up of 16 amino acids. Germline V gene lookup returns CDR1 KGHSH and CDR2 LQKENI. The V end lost 2 bases, the J end lost 8 bases, and 21 bases lay between the germline ends. CDR3 DNA: TGTGCCAGCTCACCAAGAACGGTGTTTGGAGTGCCGGGCTACACCTTC. Protein sequence: CASSPRTVFGVPGYTF.

The chain employs TRBV7-2 and TRBJ1-2, with D tentatively TRBD1 (6 bases). CDR3 length: 15 amino acids. Germline V lookup: CDR1 SGHTA, CDR2 FQGNSA. Trimming left V 7 bases short and J 1 base short, with 16 bases between. CDR3 in amino acids: CASIFLTGVNYGYTF. The CDR3, as DNA: TGTGCCAGCATCTTTCTGACAGGAGTTAACTATGGCTACACCTTC.